These 5 T cell receptor beta chains originate from one sample sequenced in a study of spatial heterogeneity in lung cancer. The time point: sample taken at primary tumor resection. Unsorted tumor, nontumor lung tissue or cryopreserved PBMC supplied the whole RNA. TCRdb re-derived calls from the 5' RACE reads in MiXCR, one entry per CDR3 protein. The data contain 40,000 to 45,000 distinct CDR3 sequences, roughly 7.1% of them singletons. Source: PBMCs, taken at surgery. The receptors derive from a female donor with early-stage non-small cell lung cancer.

This clonotype was detected only a few times. The V call is TRBV20-1, the J call TRBJ2-7, with 10 bases fitting TRBD1. The junction had 6 bases not matched to a gene; V was cut back by 0 bases and J by 4 bases. Looked up from germline, CDR1 is DFQATT and CDR2 is SNEGSKA (reference sequence). The CDR3 runs 15 residues. CDR3 nucleotide sequence: TGCAGTGCTAGAGATTCGAGGACAGGGGGGTACGAGCAGTACTTC. It specifies CSARDSRTGGYEQYF.

This clonotype turned up a few times. The chain combines TRBV5-1 with TRBJ2-1, with 10 nucleotides matching TRBD2. Germline V lookup: CDR1 SGHRS, CDR2 YFSETQ. J gave up 8 bases and V 0 bases, and 8 bases lay outside the gene matches. This CDR3 has 16 residues. DNA for the CDR3: TGCGCCAGCAGCTTGGAGCCCAGCGGGAGGGGTGATGAGCAGTTCTTC. Protein: CASSLEPSGRGDEQFF.

This clonotype was recorded at least ten times. The genes are TRBV2 and TRBJ1-6; D uncertain. Germline loops: CDR1 SNHLY, CDR2 FYNNEI. Between the trimmed V and J ends, which lost 5 bases and 4 bases, there was a span of 6 bases. This CDR3 is 13 amino acids long. The CDR3 reads CASSSQYNSPLHF. CDR3 sequence (DNA): TGTGCCAGCAGTTCTCAATATAATTCACCCCTCCACTTT.

V gene TRBV2 combines with J gene TRBJ2-3; D might be TRBD1 (6 bases). CDR1 and CDR2 (germline): SNHLY, FYNNEI. Trimming shortened V by 3 bases and J by 0 bases, and 10 bases separated the two germline ends. This CDR3 has 15 residues. For the CDR3, the DNA is TGTGCCAGCAGTGAGGCGCAGGGGAGCACAGATACGCAGTATTTT. It yields the protein CASSEAQGSTDTQYF.

This clonotype was picked up many times. The V call is TRBV9, the J call TRBJ2-1; 11 bases line up with TRBD2. The CDR3 loop spans 15 amino acids. Germline CDR1 is SGDLS and CDR2 is YYNGEE. Trimming removed 4 bases from V and 10 bases from J; junction bases left unmatched: 10. The CDR3 spells CASSPNSGGAPEQFF. Written as DNA, the CDR3 is TGTGCCAGCAGCCCCAATAGCGGGGGGGCGCCCGAGCAGTTCTTC.